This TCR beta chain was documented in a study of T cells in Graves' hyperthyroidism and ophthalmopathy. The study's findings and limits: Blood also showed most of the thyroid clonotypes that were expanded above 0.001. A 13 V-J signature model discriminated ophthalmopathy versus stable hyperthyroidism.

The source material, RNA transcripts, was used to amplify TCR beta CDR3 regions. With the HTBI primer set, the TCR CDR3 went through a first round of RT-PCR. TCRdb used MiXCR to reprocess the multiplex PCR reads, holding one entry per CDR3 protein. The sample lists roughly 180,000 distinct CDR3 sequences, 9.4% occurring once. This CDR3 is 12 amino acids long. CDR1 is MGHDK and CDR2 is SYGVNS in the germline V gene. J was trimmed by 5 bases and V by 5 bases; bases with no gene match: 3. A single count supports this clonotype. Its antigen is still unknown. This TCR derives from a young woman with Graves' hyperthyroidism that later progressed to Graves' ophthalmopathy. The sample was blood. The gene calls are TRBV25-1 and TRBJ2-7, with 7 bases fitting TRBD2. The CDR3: CASSQAGDEQYF. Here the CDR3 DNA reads TGTGCCAGCAGTCAGGCGGGGGACGAGCAGTACTTC.